This T cell receptor beta chain was found in a study of OX40 agonist ivuxolimab in advanced cancers. Study findings and constraints: Researchers report that CD8+ T cells had, on average, more expanded clones than CD4+. No determination was made of the antigen specificity of the expanded peripheral T cells.

Assay used: immunoSEQ multiplex PCR; TCRdb lists only in-frame clones, some missing. This table holds roughly 27,000 clones, about 86% found once. CDR1 is MNHEY and CDR2 is SVGAGI in the germline V gene. The CDR3 loop spans 13 amino acids. Trimming removed 4 bases at V and 3 bases at J, with 9 bases between. With respect to this clone: No antigen is known for it.

The chain links TRBV6-5 to TRBJ1-2; D remains ambiguous. This specimen consisted of CD4+ or CD8+ T cells sorted from blood, obtained in a trial of the OX40 agonist ivuxolimab. The clonotype comes from an adult with an advanced solid tumor such as melanoma, head and neck, liver or kidney cancer. The CDR3 DNA reads TGTGCCAGCAGTTTAGCCGAGGACTATGGCTACACCTTC. It yields the protein CASSLAEDYGYTF.